These T cell receptor beta chains were read from a single sample in a study of cytomegalovirus exposure and HLA in healthy donors. The table came from immunoSEQ multiplex PCR; TCRdb's copy has only in-frame clones and leaves some out. The repertoire holds some 97,000 clones, with approximately 68% as singletons. Specimen: PBMCs. The source of these receptors is a woman aged 18-35 years in good health and CMV-seropositive. Each CDR3 is given with its conserved first and last residue. A D gene is named only where the DNA matches it firmly. Clone size is stated in some rows and not others, as once, few, many or a class when expanded.

CDR3 DNA	CDR3 protein	V gene	J gene	D gene	clone size
TGTGCCTGGAGTGTAGGACTAGCGGGAGCAGATACGCAGTATTTT	CAWSVGLAGADTQYF	TRBV30	TRBJ2-3	TRBD2	once
TGTGCCAGCAGTCCCAGGGGGACCAACTATGGCTACACCTTC	CASSPRGTNYGYTF	TRBV27	TRBJ1-2	TRBD1	NA
TGTGCCAGCAGCTTTGGACTAGCGTCAGATACGCAGTATTTT	CASSFGLASDTQYF	TRBV7-3	TRBJ2-3	TRBD2	NA
TGCGCCAGCACCGATACAGGGAATCCCACTGAAGCTTTCTTT	CASTDTGNPTEAFF	TRBV5-1	TRBJ1-1	NA	many
TGCGCCAGCAGCTTGGAGGTGGGAGTGGGGATCACCGGGGAGCTGTTTTTT	CASSLEVGVGITGELFF	TRBV5-1	TRBJ2-2	NA	NA
TGCGCCAGAGAAGTCGTGGGTCCCAGCGGATACGAGCAGTACTTC	CAREVVGPSGYEQYF	TRBV4-3	TRBJ2-7	NA	NA
TGTGCCAGCAGCTCGCTACTAGCGGGAGCAGAGACCCAGTACTTC	CASSSLLAGAETQYF	TRBV5-8	TRBJ2-5	TRBD2	NA
TGTGCCAGCAGCCAAGTAGGAGCGAACACCGGGGAGCTGTTTTTT	CASSQVGANTGELFF	TRBV4-2	TRBJ2-2	NA	NA
TGTGCCAGCAGTTCCGCGGGACTAGCGGGAGTTCATGAGCAGTTCTTC	CASSSAGLAGVHEQFF	TRBV6-6	TRBJ2-1	TRBD2	NA
TGTGCCAGCAGATATCCTCCGGAGGGAGCATACAATGAGCAGTTCTTC	CASRYPPEGAYNEQFF	TRBV7-2	TRBJ2-1	NA	NA
TGTGCCAGCAGCCGACAGTACGAGCAGTACTTC	CASSRQYEQYF	TRBV5-6	TRBJ2-7	NA	NA
TGCGCCAGCAGCCAAACGGGACTCCCCGGAAACACAGATACGCAGTATTTT	CASSQTGLPGNTDTQYF	TRBV4-1	TRBJ2-3	NA	NA
TGTGCCAGCTCACCACCCCAACAAGAGACCCAGTACTTC	CASSPPQQETQYF	TRBV18	TRBJ2-5	NA	NA
TGTGCCAGCAGCTTTGGACAGGGTCGGTCCCAGTACTTC	CASSFGQGRSQYF	TRBV7-2	TRBJ2-5	TRBD1	NA